Here is one TCR beta chain with its context. This record belongs to a study of blood T cell repertoires in COVID-19. Original methodology: Nucleated cell counts were estimated from reference gene primer amplification. Profiling relied on immunoSEQ multiplex PCR, and the TCRdb table lists in-frame clones only, not all of them. D and trimming were read from the DNA, whereas the V and J calls and clone size are those reported in that table. The profile shows around 200,000 clones, roughly 87% of them singletons. The CDR3 loop spans 15 amino acids. Germline trimming cut 5 bases from V and 3 bases from J; bases unmatched to any gene: 5. Germline V gene lookup returns CDR1 KGHSH and CDR2 LQKENI.

This chain links TRBV18 with TRBJ1-4, with TRBD1 matching over 8 bases. Specimen: peripheral blood. The receptor's source is a woman aged 18-29 years who had recovered from COVID-19. CDR3 nucleotide sequence: TGTGCCAGCTCAATACTCAGGGGGCCTAATGAAAAACTGTTTTTT. Its protein product is CASSILRGPNEKLFF.